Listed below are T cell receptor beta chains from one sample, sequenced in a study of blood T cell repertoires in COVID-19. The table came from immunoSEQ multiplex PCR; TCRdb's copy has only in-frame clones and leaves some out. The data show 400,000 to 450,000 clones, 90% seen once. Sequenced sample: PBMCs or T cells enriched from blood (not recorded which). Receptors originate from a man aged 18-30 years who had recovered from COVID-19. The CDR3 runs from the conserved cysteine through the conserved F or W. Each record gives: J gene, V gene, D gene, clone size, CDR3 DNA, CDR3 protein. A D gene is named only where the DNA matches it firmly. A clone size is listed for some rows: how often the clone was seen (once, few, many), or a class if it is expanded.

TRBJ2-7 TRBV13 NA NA TGTGCCAGCAGCCCAACCCGGAGCGAGCAGTACTTC CASSPTRSEQYF
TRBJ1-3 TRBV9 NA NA TGTGCCAGCAGCGTAGAAAGTGGACAGAGTCACTCTGGAAACACCATATATTTT CASSVESGQSHSGNTIYF
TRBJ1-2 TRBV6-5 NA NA TGTGCCAGCAGTTACTCGAATACAGGGAATGGCTACACCTTC CASSYSNTGNGYTF
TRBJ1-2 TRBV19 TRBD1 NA TGTGCCAGTCGGACAGGGGGAAACTATGGCTACACCTTC CASRTGGNYGYTF
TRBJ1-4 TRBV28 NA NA TGTGCCAGCAGTTTACTAAATGAAAAACTGTTTTTT CASSLLNEKLFF
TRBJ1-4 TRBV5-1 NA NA TGCGCCAGCAGGTCAGGGTGGGAAGGCGAAAAACTGTTTTTT CASRSGWEGEKLFF
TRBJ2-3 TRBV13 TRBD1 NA TGTGCCAGCAGCTATAGACAGGGAACAGATACGCAGTATTTT CASSYRQGTDTQYF
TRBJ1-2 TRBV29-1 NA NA TGCAGCGTTGCGGAGGCGGACCAGGGCTACACCTTC CSVAEADQGYTF
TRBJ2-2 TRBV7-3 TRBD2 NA TGTGCCAGCAGCTTAAACCCCCTGTGGGCTAGCGGCGGGGAGCTGTTTTTT CASSLNPLWASGGELFF
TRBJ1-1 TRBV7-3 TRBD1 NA TGTGCCAGCAGCTTAGATCTTGGGACAGGGCCAGCTTTCTTT CASSLDLGTGPAFF
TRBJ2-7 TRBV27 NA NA TGTGCCAGCAGTTCGAGACAGGTTAGCTCCTACGAGCAGTACTTC CASSSRQVSSYEQYF
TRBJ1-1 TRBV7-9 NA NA TGTGCCATAGGGGTTCGTGAAGCTTTCTTT CAIGVREAFF
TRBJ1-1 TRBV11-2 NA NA TGTGCCAGCAGCTCGCGGGAGACAGGCACTGAAGCTTTCTTT CASSSRETGTEAFF
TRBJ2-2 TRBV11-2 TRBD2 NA TGTGCCAGCAGCTTAGAAGGGACTAGGAACACCGGGGAGCTGTTTTTT CASSLEGTRNTGELFF
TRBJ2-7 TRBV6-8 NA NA TGTCCCCTAAGTTTTGGGCGAGTAATCTACGAGCAGTACTTC CPLSFGRVIYEQYF
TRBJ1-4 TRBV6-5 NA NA TGTGCCAGCAGTACAGGGTTGCCCGAAAAACTGTTTTTT CASSTGLPEKLFF
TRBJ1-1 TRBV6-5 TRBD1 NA TGTGCCAGCGCACCGGGACAGAGAAACACTGAAGCTTTCTTT CASAPGQRNTEAFF
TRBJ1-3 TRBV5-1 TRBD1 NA TGCGCCAGCAGCCCAAGACAGGGGACCGGAAACACCATATATTTT CASSPRQGTGNTIYF
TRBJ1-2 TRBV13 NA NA TGTGCCAGCAGAAGCGAGGGGGGGCACTATGGCTACACCTTC CASRSEGGHYGYTF
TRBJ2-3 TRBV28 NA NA TGTGCCAGCAGTTCCACAGGGTACACAGATACGCAGTATTTT CASSSTGYTDTQYF
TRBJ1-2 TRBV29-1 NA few TGCAGCGTTGAAGATCGGGGAAGCTATGGCTACACCTTC CSVEDRGSYGYTF
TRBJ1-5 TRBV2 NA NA TGTGCCAGCAGTTATCAGGGTAATCAGCCCCAGCATTTT CASSYQGNQPQHF
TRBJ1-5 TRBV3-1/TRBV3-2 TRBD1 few TGTGCCAGCAGCCACAGGGCAGGGGGTATGAATCAGCCCCAGCATTTT CASSHRAGGMNQPQHF
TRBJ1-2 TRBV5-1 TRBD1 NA TGCGCCAGCAGCCGCACAGGGGGAAAGGACTATGGCTACACCTTC CASSRTGGKDYGYTF
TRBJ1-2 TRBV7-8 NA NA TGTGCCAGCAGCTCAACGGGGGTTTCGGGCTACACCTTC CASSSTGVSGYTF
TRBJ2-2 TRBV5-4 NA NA TGTGCCAGCAGCAACACAGGGTCGGGGGAGCTGTTTTTT CASSNTGSGELFF
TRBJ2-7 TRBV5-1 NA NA TGCGCCAGCAGGTTTCAGGGGGGTAGTACCTACGAGCAGTACTTC CASRFQGGSTYEQYF
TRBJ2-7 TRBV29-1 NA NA TGCAGCGTGAAGGGGGACCTCTCGGGAGGCTACGAGCAGTACTTC CSVKGDLSGGYEQYF
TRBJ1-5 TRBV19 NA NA TGTGCCAACCCGGGGCGGAGGGAACAGCCCCAGCATTTT CANPGRREQPQHF
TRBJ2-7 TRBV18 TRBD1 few TGTGCCAGCTCACCCGCGGGACAGGGGGCCTACGAGCAGTACTTC CASSPAGQGAYEQYF
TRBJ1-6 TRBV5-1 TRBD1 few TGCGCCAGCACCAGGGGGACAGGTAATTCACCCCTCCACTTT CASTRGTGNSPLHF
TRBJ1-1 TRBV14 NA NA TGTGCCAGCAGCCATAGTCCCACCGCCAGGGTAGGCACTGAAGCTTTCTTT CASSHSPTARVGTEAFF
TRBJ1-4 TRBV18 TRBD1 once TGTGCCAGCTGCAGAGAACAGGGGACTAATGAAAAACTGTTTTTT CASCREQGTNEKLFF
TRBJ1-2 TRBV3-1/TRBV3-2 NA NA TGTGCCAGCAGCCGAACAGGACAGATGCTAGAATATGGCTACACCTTC CASSRTGQMLEYGYTF
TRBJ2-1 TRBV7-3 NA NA TGTGCCAGCAGCCCAACACGAAGCTCCTACAATGAGCAGTTCTTC CASSPTRSSYNEQFF
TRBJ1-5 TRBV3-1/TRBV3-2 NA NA TGTGCCAGCAGCCAAGGGGGCCCTCAGCCCCAGCATTTT CASSQGGPQPQHF
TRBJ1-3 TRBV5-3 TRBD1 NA TGTGCCAGAAGGACACAGGGGGCTGGAAACACCATATATTTT CARRTQGAGNTIYF
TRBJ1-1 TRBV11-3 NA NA TGTGCCAGCAGCAGGACCGGAGGGCTTGGGAACACTGAAGCTTTCTTT CASSRTGGLGNTEAFF
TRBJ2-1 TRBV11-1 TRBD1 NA TGTGCCAGCAGCTTCATAGGACAGGCGTACAATGAGCAGTTCTTC CASSFIGQAYNEQFF
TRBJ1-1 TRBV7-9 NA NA TGTGCCAGCAGCTTAGCTGCCTATGAAGCTTTCTTT CASSLAAYEAFF
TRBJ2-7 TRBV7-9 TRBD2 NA TGTGCCAGCAGCGGACCACTAGCGGGGATCTACGAGCAGTACTTC CASSGPLAGIYEQYF
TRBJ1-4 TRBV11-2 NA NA TGTGCCAGCAGCTTAGATCGGCAGGGAGGATGGGAAAAACTGTTTTTT CASSLDRQGGWEKLFF
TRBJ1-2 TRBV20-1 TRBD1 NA TGCAGTGCTATTGACAGGGGGCTTGGCTATGGCTACACCTTC CSAIDRGLGYGYTF
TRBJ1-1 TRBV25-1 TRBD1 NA TGTGCCAGGGGACAGGCAACTATTAAAGCTTTCTTT CARGQATIKAFF
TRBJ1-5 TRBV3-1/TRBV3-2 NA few TGTGCCAGCAGCCTCGGGGGGAGCAATCAGCCCCAGCATTTT CASSLGGSNQPQHF
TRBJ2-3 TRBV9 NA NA TGTGCCAGCAGCGTAGCTAGAAGCGGAGATACGCAGTATTTT CASSVARSGDTQYF
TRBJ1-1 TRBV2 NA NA TGTGCCAGCAGTGATTATGGGCCCGCTCATGAAGCTTTCTTT CASSDYGPAHEAFF
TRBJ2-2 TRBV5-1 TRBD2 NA TGCGCCAGCAGCTGGACAACTAGCGTTAGCACCGGGGAGCTGTTTTTT CASSWTTSVSTGELFF